This note documents a single T cell receptor beta chain sequence. Its antigen is undetermined. The source of the sample is a study of T cell responses to AZD1222 COVID-19 vaccine. Study-wide context: Pooling was applied to second doses at about 4 or about 12 weeks.

Findings of the study overall: Only a handful of AZD1222 recipients were seropositive at baseline.

Germline assignment: CDR1 MDHEN and CDR2 SYDVKM. The CDR3 is 16 amino acids. J was trimmed by 5 bases and V by 5 bases; bases with no gene match: 10. Sequenced by immunoSEQ multiplex PCR; TCRdb stores in-frame clones only, minus some. The sample includes some 97,000 clones, approximately 90% of them seen just once. The sample consisted of peripheral blood, taken on day 0 of AZD1222 vaccination. V usage is TRBV28 and J usage is TRBJ1-2; 11 nucleotides line up with TRBD1. This TCR was sampled from an adult in good health. CDR3 bases: TGTGCCAGCAGTCCCTGGACCGGACAGGGGGCTTATGGCTACACCTTC. Amino acid sequence: CASSPWTGQGAYGYTF.